The entry below gives a single T cell receptor (beta chain) sequence along with its context. Looked up from germline, CDR1 is SNHLY and CDR2 is FYNNEI. CDR3 length equals 15 residues. The V and J ends lost 5 bases and 7 bases, in that order; junction bases with no gene match: 13. As handled by the study authors: Quantification of nucleated cells was approximated via reference gene primer amplification. Repertoires were generated with immunoSEQ multiplex PCR, while TCRdb's copy carries only in-frame clones and drops some. V and J calls and clone size are copied from that table; D and trimming were computed from the DNA. Of roughly 150,000 clones listed, roughly nine tenths are singletons. This entry belongs to a study of blood T cell repertoires in COVID-19. Study summary: Samples taken during acute and convalescent COVID-19 were collected in the United States, Italy and Spain. T cells, B-cell-depleted T cells, or PBMCs provided the cDNA or gDNA that served as material.

This TCR was sampled from a woman between 35 and 50 years old with acute or convalescent COVID-19. The source material was peripheral blood. The J gene is TRBJ2-7, the V gene TRBV2; TRBD2 matches at 8 bases. The CDR3 nucleotides read TGTGCCAGCAGTATAGAAGCGGGAGCTTCAGGAGAGCAGTACTTC. Its protein product is CASSIEAGASGEQYF.